Reported below is one TCR beta chain. The data derive from a study of CD8 T cells in Susac syndrome. Germline CDR1 and CDR2: MDHEN and SYDVKM. V lost 6 bases and J lost 4; bases outside the gene matches: 10. The CDR3 extends over 15 amino acids. After extraction with the RNeasy kit, about 0.5 to 1 ug of the RNA was reverse transcribed using random hexamers. TCRdb re-called the immunoSEQ multiplex PCR reads with MiXCR, one entry per CDR3 protein. This sample has roughly 220,000 distinct CDR3 sequences; approximately 94% occur once, and the top ten carry around 0.16%. V usage is TRBV28 and J usage is TRBJ2-7, with 9 bases aligning to TRBD1. Sequenced material: CD4+ T cells from PBMCs. This clonotype was obtained from a human donor with Susac syndrome. The CDR3 region has the DNA TGTGCCAGCAGCGCTAAACAGGGGGCGCGTTACGAGCAGTACTTC. Amino acids: CASSAKQGARYEQYF.